This record concerns one TCR beta chain sequence. The sample comes from a study of blood T cell repertoires in COVID-19. Study context: From the United States, Italy and Spain came samples of acute and convalescent COVID-19. PBMCs, B-cell-depleted T cells, or T cells were the source of the cDNA or gDNA that made up the material.

In the original processing: Amplification of reference gene primers was used by the study to estimate nucleated cell counts. Data came from immunoSEQ multiplex PCR; TCRdb stores just in-frame clones and leaves some out. The V and J calls and clone size come from that table; D and trimming were worked out from the DNA. The repertoire has approximately 220,000 clones, approximately 85% of them found once; the top ten carry roughly 2.8%. This CDR3 contains 15 residues. Germline CDR1 and CDR2: LNHDA and SQIVND (reference sequence). The ends were cut back, 3 bases at V and 4 bases at J, with 13 bases in the middle.

The genes are TRBV19 and TRBJ1-5, with D possibly being TRBD1 (5 bases). The sample was peripheral blood. This clonotype was sampled from a man aged 45-60 years who had recovered from COVID-19. The CDR3 here is CASSIGQGGNQPQHF. As DNA, the CDR3 is TGTGCCAGTAGTATTGGTCAGGGAGGGAATCAGCCCCAGCATTTT. Complete variable domain (other parts from reference TRBV19 and TRBJ1-5): DGGITQSPKYLFRKEGQNVTLSCEQNLNHDAMYWYRQDPGQGLRLIYYSQIVNDFQKGDIAEGYSVSREKKESFPLTVTSAQKNPTAFYLCASSIGQGGNQPQHFGDGTRLSIL.